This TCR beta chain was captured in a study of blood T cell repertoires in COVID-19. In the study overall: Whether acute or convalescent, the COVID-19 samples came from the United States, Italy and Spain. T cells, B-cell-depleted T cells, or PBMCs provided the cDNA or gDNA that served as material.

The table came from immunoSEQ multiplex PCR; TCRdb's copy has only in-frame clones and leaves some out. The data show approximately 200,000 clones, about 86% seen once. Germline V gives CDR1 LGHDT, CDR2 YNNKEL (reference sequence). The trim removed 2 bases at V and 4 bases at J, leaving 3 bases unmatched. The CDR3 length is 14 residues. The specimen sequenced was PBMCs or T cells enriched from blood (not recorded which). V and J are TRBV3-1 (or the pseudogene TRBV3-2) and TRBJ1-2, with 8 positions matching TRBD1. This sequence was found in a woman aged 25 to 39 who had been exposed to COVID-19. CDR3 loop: CASSQFDRGYGYTF. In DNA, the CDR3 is TGTGCCAGCAGCCAATTCGACAGGGGCTATGGCTACACCTTC.